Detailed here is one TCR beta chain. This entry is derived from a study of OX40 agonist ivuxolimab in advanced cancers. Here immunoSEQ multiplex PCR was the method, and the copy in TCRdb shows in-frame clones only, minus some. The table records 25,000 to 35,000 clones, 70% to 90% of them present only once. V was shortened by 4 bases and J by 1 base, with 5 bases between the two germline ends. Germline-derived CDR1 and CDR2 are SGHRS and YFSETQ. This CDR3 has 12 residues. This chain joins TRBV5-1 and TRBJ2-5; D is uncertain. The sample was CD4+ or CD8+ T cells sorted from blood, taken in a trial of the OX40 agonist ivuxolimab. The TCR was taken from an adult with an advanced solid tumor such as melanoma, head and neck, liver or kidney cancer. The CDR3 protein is CASSQPQETQYF. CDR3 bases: TGCGCCAGCAGCCAGCCCCAAGAGACCCAGTACTTC.